These 18 T cell receptor beta chains were all obtained from the same sample, sequenced in a study of CD8+ T cells in alopecia areata. The sequencing template was cDNA reverse transcribed from extracted RNA. This table comes from immunoSEQ multiplex PCR, and its TCRdb copy is limited to in-frame clones, with some not included. The table shows roughly 150,000 clones, with around 86% occurring only once. The input for sequencing was CD8+ T cells sorted from blood, taken at week 0. Every receptor here comes from a human donor with alopecia areata.

This sequence joins TRBV4-1 and TRBJ2-7; 7 bases align to TRBD1. The CDR3 sequence is 13 residues long. The ends lost 3 bases at V and 2 bases at J; junction bases unmatched: 1. Germline CDR1 MGHRA, CDR2 YSYEKL. CDR3 region: CASSHGTAYEQYF. CDR3 DNA sequence: TGCGCCAGCAGCCACGGGACAGCCTACGAGCAGTACTTC.

This chain uses TRBV4-1 with TRBJ2-5; perhaps TRBD2 as D (5 bases). The CDR3 loop spans 15 amino acids. CDR1 and CDR2 (germline): MGHRA, YSYEKL. V dropped 1 base and J dropped 3 bases, with 12 bases sitting between them. The CDR3 DNA sequence: TGCGCCAGCAGCCAAGTTGAGGGATCCGAAGAGACCCAGTACTTC. Its translation is CASSQVEGSEETQYF.

This clone was counted only a few times. The V call is TRBV5-6, the J call TRBJ2-1, with 8 positions matching TRBD2. The germline gives CDR1 SGHDT, CDR2 YYEEEE. This CDR3 comprises 15 residues. The ends lost 0 bases at V and 7 bases at J; junction bases unmatched: 6. CDR3 coding DNA: TGTGCCAGCAGCTTGGAAAGCGGGAGAGGTAATGAGCAGTTCTTC. Its translation is CASSLESGRGNEQFF.

This chain uses TRBV4-1 with TRBJ2-1; D gene uncertain. V was pared by 0 bases and J by 5 bases, with 8 bases between. The CDR3 extends over 14 amino acids. Per germline, CDR1 MGHRA and CDR2 YSYEKL. The CDR3 is CASSQDIRDNEQFF. For the CDR3, the DNA is TGCGCCAGCAGCCAAGATATTCGGGACAATGAGCAGTTCTTC.

V gene TRBV27 combines with J gene TRBJ1-4, with TRBD1 matching 10 bases. This CDR3 has 14 amino acids. J lost 7 bases, V lost 8 bases, and 7 bases had no gene match. Germline values: CDR1 MNHEY, CDR2 SMNVEV (reference sequence). CDR3 sequence (DNA): TGTGCCAGCGGGCTGGGACAGGGGAGTGAAAAACTGTTTTTT. Translating gives CASGLGQGSEKLFF.

The chain joins TRBV5-8 to TRBJ1-5; D possibly corresponds to TRBD1 (5 bases). V was trimmed by 1 base and J by 0 bases, leaving 8 bases between them. The germline CDR1 and CDR2 sequences are SGHTS and YDEGEE. CDR3 length: 15 amino acids. The CDR3 nucleotides are TGTGCCAGCAGCTTGCAGGGATATAGCAATCAGCCCCAGCATTTT. It specifies CASSLQGYSNQPQHF. Together with reference TRBV5-8 and TRBJ1-5, the CDR3 gives the full variable domain: EAGVTQSPTHLIKTRGQQATLRCSPISGHTSVYWYQQALGLGLQFLLWYDEGEERNRGNFPPRFSGRQFPNYSSELNVNALELEDSALYLCASSLQGYSNQPQHFGDGTRLSIL.

The CDR3 spells CASSPQQGNEQYF. The CDR3 coding sequence is TGCGCCAGCAGCCCCCAACAGGGTAACGAGCAGTACTTC. The chain links TRBV10-1 to TRBJ2-7, with D possibly TRBD1 on 6 matching bases. CDR1 and CDR2 (germline): WNHNN, SYGVQD (reference sequence). The germline V and J ends were trimmed by 6 bases and 5 bases, with 14 bases remaining between them. CDR3 size: 13 residues.

This clone has just one count. The chain couples TRBV7-9 to TRBJ1-6; no firm D call. The CDR3 sequence is 15 residues long. Germline CDR1 and CDR2: SEHNR and FQNEAQ (reference sequence). The V gene lost 0 bases and the J gene lost 4 bases, with 7 bases spanning the gap. The CDR3 DNA sequence: TGTGCCAGCAGCTTAGCGGCACAGTATAATTCACCCCTCCACTTT. As protein: CASSLAAQYNSPLHF.

CDR3 in amino acids: CASRGRTVSTYEQYF. CDR3 nucleotides: TGTGCCAGCAGGGGAAGGACAGTATCAACCTACGAGCAGTACTTC. The chain combines TRBV27 with TRBJ2-7; a weak D match, TRBD1 (6 bases). Trimming cost V 6 bases and J 2 bases, with 17 bases left between them. The CDR3 has 15 residues. Germline CDR1 is MNHEY and CDR2 is SMNVEV (reference sequence).

The chain has TRBV6-1 and TRBJ2-1; 8 positions match TRBD2. The CDR3 is 17 residues long. The ends lost 0 bases at V and 6 bases at J; junction bases unmatched: 10. CDR1 and CDR2 from the germline V gene are MNHNS and SASEGT. The CDR3, as DNA: TGTGCCAGCAGTGAAGCGACGTGGCGGGAGGCACCCAATGAGCAGTTCTTC. It translates to CASSEATWREAPNEQFF.

The chain employs TRBV19 and TRBJ2-1, with a possible D match to TRBD2 (5 bases). Looked up from germline, CDR1 is LNHDA and CDR2 is SQIVND (reference sequence). With 4 bases removed from V and 6 bases from J, the gap between germline ends came to 16 bases. This CDR3 spans 15 amino acids. In nucleotides, the CDR3 is TGTGCCAGTAGTACCGGAGGCGAGGTACGCAATGAGCAGTTCTTC. Translated, it gives CASSTGGEVRNEQFF. The whole variable domain, filled in from reference TRBV19 and TRBJ2-1, reads DGGITQSPKYLFRKEGQNVTLSCEQNLNHDAMYWYRQDPGQGLRLIYYSQIVNDFQKGDIAEGYSVSREKKESFPLTVTSAQKNPTAFYLCASSTGGEVRNEQFFGPGTRLTVL.

The rearrangement joins TRBV14 to TRBJ2-1, with 8 bases lining up with TRBD2. The CDR3 length is 15 residues. J lost 3 bases, V lost 4 bases, and 5 bases had no gene match. Germline V lookup: CDR1 SGHDN, CDR2 FVKESK. CDR3 residues: CASSLRGGDYNEQFF. CDR3 sequence (DNA): TGTGCCAGCAGCCTTCGGGGGGGGGACTACAATGAGCAGTTCTTC.

The chain uses TRBV6-1 and TRBJ2-7; TRBD1 might be the D (6 bases). The CDR3 is 13 residues long. V dropped 6 bases and J dropped 5 bases, with 14 bases sitting between them. CDR1 is MNHNS and CDR2 is SASEGT in the germline V gene. CDR3 in amino acids: CASSQQGIDEQYF. The CDR3 nucleotides are TGTGCCAGCAGCCAACAGGGCATCGACGAGCAGTACTTC.

This clone was recorded a few times. This rearrangement joins TRBV15 to TRBJ1-4, with D possibly being TRBD1 (6 bases). Per germline, CDR1 LNHNV and CDR2 YYDKDF (reference sequence). The V gene lost 0 bases and the J gene lost 3 bases, with 11 bases spanning the gap. The CDR3 contains 16 residues. CDR3 loop: CATSRDLPGANEKLFF. The CDR3 coding sequence is TGTGCCACCAGCAGAGATCTGCCAGGGGCTAATGAAAAACTGTTTTTT.

V and J are TRBV9 and TRBJ1-2; weak D call: TRBD1 (5 bases). The germline V gene has CDR1 SGDLS and CDR2 YYNGEE. V was shortened by 2 bases and J by 0 bases, with 17 bases between the two germline ends. The CDR3 contains 17 residues. For the CDR3, the DNA is TGTGCCAGCAGCGTCCAGTCGGGTGGACAAGCTAACTATGGCTACACCTTC. It specifies CASSVQSGGQANYGYTF.

The chain combines TRBV4-1 with TRBJ2-7; 7 bases are a match to TRBD2. J gave up 2 bases and V 0 bases, and 4 bases lay outside the gene matches. This CDR3 contains 15 residues. Germline V gives CDR1 MGHRA, CDR2 YSYEKL. The CDR3 sequence is CASSQEPGRAYEQYF. The CDR3 DNA sequence: TGCGCCAGCAGCCAAGAACCAGGGAGGGCCTACGAGCAGTACTTC.

The V call is TRBV7-9, the J call TRBJ2-1; weak D call: TRBD2 (7 bases). V was cut by 5 bases and J by 1 base, with 12 bases left in between. Germline CDR1 and CDR2: SEHNR and FQNEAQ (reference sequence). CDR3 length: 15 residues. The CDR3 DNA sequence: TGTGCCAGCAGCGCCGAGGGGGGGTCCTACAATGAGCAGTTCTTC. Protein product: CASSAEGGSYNEQFF.

As regards this clone: The junction does not match germline at one end; this may be a read error. This chain connects TRBV19 to TRBJ2-7; unclear D gene. CDR1 and CDR2 (germline): LNHDA, SQIVND (reference sequence). CDR3 size: 13 residues. DNA for the CDR3: TGTGCCAGTAGTATCGCTGTCTCCTCCGAGCAGTACTTC. As protein: CASSIAVSSEQYF.